The 32 T cell receptor beta chains reported below all come from one sample, sequenced in a study of CD8+ T cells in alopecia areata. The treatment denotes: oral pan-JAK inhibitor, 5-10 mg twice daily. RNA was extracted and reverse transcribed into cDNA as the sequencing template. Method: immunoSEQ multiplex PCR; TCRdb's copy keeps in-frame clones and lacks some. The repertoire holds 35,000 to 45,000 clones, with 80% to 95% as singletons. The specimen comprised CD8+ T cells sorted from blood, sampled at week 24, from a patient treated with tofacitinib. These receptors all stem from a human donor with alopecia areata.

This sequence joins TRBV29-1 and TRBJ1-1, with D unclear. This CDR3 region has 11 residues. Trimming shortened V by 4 bases and J by 4 bases, and 7 bases separated the two germline ends. Per the germline V gene, CDR1 is SQVTM and CDR2 is ANQGSEA. CDR3 nucleotides: TGCAGCGTTGTGTGGGGCACTGAAGCTTTCTTT. Translation gives CSVVWGTEAFF. The entire variable domain, with the rest obtained from reference TRBV29-1 and TRBJ1-1, is as follows: SAVISQKPSRDICQRGTSLTIQCQVDSQVTMMFWYRQQPGQSLTLIATANQGSEATYESGFVIDKFPISRPNLTFSTLTVSNMSPEDSSIYLCSVVWGTEAFFGQGTRLTVV.

The chain has TRBV27 and TRBJ2-2; D might be TRBD1 (5 bases). CDR3 length: 15 residues. V was shortened by 6 bases and J by 2 bases, with 13 bases between the two germline ends. Germline CDR1 reads MNHEY; CDR2 reads SMNVEV (reference sequence). CDR3 in DNA: TGTGCCAGCAGCCCCCAGGGATTTAACACCGGGGAGCTGTTTTTT. Translation: CASSPQGFNTGELFF.

The genes are TRBV4-1 and TRBJ2-7; 7 bases are a match to TRBD1. Germline CDR1 MGHRA, CDR2 YSYEKL. There are 14 residues in the CDR3. The V segment lost 3 bases and the J segment 6 bases; nucleotides outside the gene matches: 8. The CDR3 nucleotides are TGCGCCAGCAGCCACTCTACAGGGGATATCGAGCAGTACTTC. It yields the protein CASSHSTGDIEQYF.

The chain uses TRBV27 and TRBJ2-3; D is undetermined. The germline V gene has CDR1 MNHEY and CDR2 SMNVEV (reference sequence). The germline V and J ends were trimmed by 3 bases and 0 bases, with 7 bases remaining between them. The CDR3 is made up of 14 amino acids. CDR3 sequence reads: CASSLVGSTDTQYF. DNA of the CDR3: TGTGCCAGCAGTTTGGTGGGGAGCACAGATACGCAGTATTTT.

The chain is built from TRBV7-9 and TRBJ2-1; unclear D gene. The V gene's germline CDR1 is SEHNR and CDR2 FQNEAQ (reference sequence). The CDR3 spans 12 residues. V dropped 3 bases and J dropped 7 bases, with 7 bases sitting between them. CDR3 in DNA: TGTGCCAGCAGCTTCGGGCCGAATGAGCAGTTCTTC. Protein product: CASSFGPNEQFF.

The V call is TRBV6-5, the J call TRBJ2-7, with D perhaps being TRBD1 or TRBD2 (5 bases each). Trimming removed 6 bases at V and 3 bases at J, with 18 bases between. Germline loops: CDR1 MNHEY, CDR2 SVGAGI. This CDR3 comprises 15 residues. The CDR3 nucleotides read TGTGCCAGCAGCCCCCTACCGAGGGGCTTCTACGAGCAGTACTTC. Translating it yields CASSPLPRGFYEQYF.

The rearrangement joins TRBV29-1 to TRBJ2-1, with D possibly matching TRBD1 (6 bases). The CDR3 extends over 14 amino acids. The germline gives CDR1 SQVTM, CDR2 ANQGSEA. V was cut by 4 bases and J by 2 bases, with 12 bases left in between. CDR3 nucleotide sequence: TGCAGCGTTGGGGAGACAGGAACCTACAATGAGCAGTTCTTC. Translated, it gives CSVGETGTYNEQFF.

The rearrangement links TRBV5-6 to TRBJ2-5; D unclear. The V gene lost 2 bases and the J gene lost 5 bases, with 4 bases spanning the gap. Germline V gene data show CDR1 as SGHDT and CDR2 as YYEEEE. The CDR3 has 11 residues. CDR3 loop: CASSFGETQYF. DNA of the CDR3: TGTGCCAGCAGCTTCGGGGAGACCCAGTACTTC.

V gene TRBV18 combines with J gene TRBJ2-7; D is possibly TRBD1 (5 bases). The CDR3 runs 17 residues. Trimming left V 0 bases short and J 1 base short, with 16 bases between. Germline lookup yields CDR1 KGHSH and CDR2 LQKENI. The CDR3 DNA reads TGTGCCAGCTCACCACCGGTGTGGACACGATCTTCCTACGAGCAGTACTTC. It encodes CASSPPVWTRSSYEQYF. Full variable domain (remainder filled in from reference TRBV18 and TRBJ2-7): NAGVMQNPRHLVRRRGQEARLRCSPMKGHSHVYWYRQLPEEGLKFMVYLQKENIIDESGMPKERFSAEFPKEGPSILRIQQVVRGDSAAYFCASSPPVWTRSSYEQYFGPGTRLTVT.

The chain links TRBV29-1 to TRBJ1-2; 9 positions agree with TRBD1. The CDR3 spans 12 residues. The germline gives CDR1 SQVTM, CDR2 ANQGSEA. V lost 3 bases, J lost 5 bases, and 1 base stayed unmatched. The CDR3 here is CSVEGQGYGYTF. In DNA, the CDR3 is TGCAGCGTTGAGGGACAGGGATATGGCTACACCTTC.

V gene TRBV6-1 combines with J gene TRBJ2-7, with D unclear. CDR3 length: 14 residues. The germline CDR1 and CDR2 sequences are MNHNS and SASEGT. V gave up 8 bases and J gave up 3 bases, with 17 bases separating them. CDR3 in amino acids: CASQASGPFYEQYF. DNA of the CDR3: TGTGCCAGCCAGGCTTCGGGTCCCTTCTACGAGCAGTACTTC.

The chain is built from TRBV7-2 and TRBJ2-2; D not resolved. The CDR3 is 13 residues long. Trimming pared 7 bases from V and 5 bases from J, leaving 11 bases between. Germline loops: CDR1 SGHTA, CDR2 FQGNSA. The CDR3 region is CASTPTGTGELFF. For the CDR3, the DNA is TGTGCCAGCACTCCCACTGGGACCGGGGAGCTGTTTTTT.

The chain uses TRBV7-2 and TRBJ2-3; possible D gene TRBD2, 5 bases. The V end lost 5 bases, the J end lost 5 bases, and 14 bases lay between the germline ends. CDR3 length: 14 residues. Germline V gene lookup returns CDR1 SGHTA and CDR2 FQGNSA. The CDR3 region has the DNA TGTGCCAGCAGCCTTCAGGACGAGGGAGATACGCAGTATTTT. Translation: CASSLQDEGDTQYF.

This clone was seen a single time. This chain joins TRBV7-6 and TRBJ2-7; D is unclear. The V gene's germline CDR1 is SGHVS and CDR2 FNYEAQ. This CDR3 region has 15 residues. V lost 5 bases, J lost 0 bases, and 14 bases lay in between. The CDR3 DNA follows: TGTGCCAGCAGCCCCAAGACGGCCATCTCCTACGAGCAGTACTTC. It codes for CASSPKTAISYEQYF.

This chain links TRBV28 with TRBJ2-7; perhaps TRBD1 as D (5 bases). CDR3 size: 12 residues. Germline V gives CDR1 MDHEN, CDR2 SYDVKM. V shed 2 bases and J shed 5 bases, with 7 bases lying between them. The chain's CDR3 is CASSLTGNEQYF. CDR3 DNA sequence: TGTGCCAGCAGTTTAACAGGAAACGAGCAGTACTTC. Full variable domain (remainder filled in from reference TRBV28 and TRBJ2-7): DVKVTQSSRYLVKRTGEKVFLECVQDMDHENMFWYRQDPGLGLRLIYFSYDVKMKEKGDIPEGYSVSREKKERFSLILESASTNQTSMYLCASSLTGNEQYFGPGTRLTVT.

This clone appeared a single time. The genes are TRBV7-2 and TRBJ1-5, with TRBD1 as a possible D gene (6 bases). The CDR3 extends over 15 amino acids. From germline, CDR1 is SGHTA and CDR2 FQGNSA. Trimming took off 2 bases at V and 6 bases at J, with 14 bases between the two ends. The chain's CDR3 is CASSLLSGEGQPQHF. DNA for the CDR3: TGTGCCAGCAGCTTATTATCAGGGGAGGGTCAGCCCCAGCATTTT.

The chain has TRBV2 and TRBJ2-5, with unresolved D. The end of the DNA is better explained by TRBJ2-7, so the J call may be wrong. CDR3 length: 13 amino acids. Germline assignment: CDR1 SNHLY and CDR2 FYNNEI. CDR3 bases: TGTGCCAGCAATTACCTATCCGGGCACGAGCAGTACTTC. Translated, it gives CASNYLSGHEQYF.

The chain links TRBV27 to TRBJ2-2; 7 bases line up with TRBD1. CDR3 length: 12 residues. V shed 5 bases, J shed 6 bases, and the junction held 0 bases outside the gene matches. Germline CDR1 reads MNHEY; CDR2 reads SMNVEV (reference sequence). The CDR3 sequence is CASSQGAGELFF. The CDR3 bases are TGTGCCAGCAGTCAGGGGGCCGGGGAGCTGTTTTTT.

This clone is a singleton in its sample. This rearrangement joins TRBV11-1 to TRBJ2-3; TRBD1 is a possible D gene (5 bases). Per germline, CDR1 SGHAT and CDR2 FQDESV (reference sequence). This CDR3 contains 15 residues. Trimming removed 2 bases from V and 5 bases from J, with 14 bases in between. As DNA, the CDR3 is TGTGCCAGCAGCTTATACGGCAGGGAAGAAGATACGCAGTATTTT. This translates into CASSLYGREEDTQYF. The variable domain in full, with the rest retrieved from reference TRBV11-1 and TRBJ2-3, is EAEVAQSPRYKITEKSQAVAFWCDPISGHATLYWYRQILGQGPELLVQFQDESVVDDSQLPKDRFSAERLKGVDSTLKIQPAELGDSAMYLCASSLYGREEDTQYFGPGTRLTVL.

This clone was detected only a few times. The chain carries TRBV4-1 and TRBJ1-1, with D perhaps matching TRBD1 (5 bases). This CDR3 is 15 amino acids long. The V end was cut by 6 bases, the J end by 3 bases, with 17 bases between. Germline CDR1 is MGHRA and CDR2 is YSYEKL. The CDR3 loop is CASRHEMGRDTEAFF. The CDR3 DNA reads as TGCGCCAGCAGACACGAGATGGGCAGGGACACTGAAGCTTTCTTT.

The chain links TRBV6-5 to TRBJ1-1; 7 bases are shared with TRBD1. The CDR3 is 14 residues long. Germline loops: CDR1 MNHEY, CDR2 SVGAGI. V trimming: 0 bases; J trimming: 3 bases; junction bases outside the gene matches: 1. DNA for the CDR3: TGTGCCAGCAGTTACTCTGACAGGGACACTGAAGCTTTCTTT. Translated: CASSYSDRDTEAFF.

The rearrangement joins TRBV4-1 to TRBJ2-7; 9 nucleotides line up with TRBD2. Germline CDR1 and CDR2: MGHRA and YSYEKL. This CDR3 is 15 amino acids long. V dropped 3 bases and J dropped 3; count of bases not matched to a gene: 6. The CDR3 DNA is TGCGCCAGCAGCCAGCGCGGGGGGGCCGACTACGAGCAGTACTTC. Translating it yields CASSQRGGADYEQYF.

This clone was detected a few times. The CDR3 spells CASSLSPAEVGRVQETQYF. CDR3 sequence (DNA): TGTGCCAGCAGTTTATCCCCAGCAGAGGTGGGGAGGGTTCAAGAGACCCAGTACTTC. The chain uses TRBV28 and TRBJ2-5; TRBD2 aligns across 7 bases. The CDR3 totals 19 residues. V was clipped by 1 base and J by 2 bases; unmatched bases: 16. Germline CDR1 is MDHEN and CDR2 is SYDVKM.

Concerning this clone: Different DNA sequences within this sample yield the same CDR3. The chain combines TRBV29-1 with TRBJ2-2, with D unclear. The CDR3 is 13 residues long. The germline CDR1 and CDR2 sequences are SQVTM and ANQGSEA. CDR3 sequence (DNA): TGCAGTGTTACGAGGCAAAACACCGGGGAGCTGTTTTTT. Translated: CSVTRQNTGELFF.

This chain links TRBV7-9 with TRBJ2-5; D is perhaps TRBD2 (6 bases). The CDR3 has 13 residues. CDR1 and CDR2 (germline): SEHNR, FQNEAQ (reference sequence). The V gene lost 4 bases and the J gene lost 5 bases, with 11 bases spanning the gap. CDR3: CASSSVGGETQYF. The CDR3 DNA follows: TGTGCCAGCAGCTCGGTAGGAGGGGAGACCCAGTACTTC.

V usage is TRBV4-2 and J usage is TRBJ1-1, with no clear D. Germline assignment: CDR1 LGHNA and CDR2 YNFKEQ. V dropped 3 bases and J dropped 1 base, with 12 bases sitting between them. The CDR3 has 15 residues. The CDR3 nucleotides are TGTGCCAGCAGCCATATATCGGGCCCGAACACTGAAGCTTTCTTT. Translation: CASSHISGPNTEAFF.

This chain uses TRBV4-1 with TRBJ2-7; no reliable D call. Trimming stripped 4 bases from V and 5 bases from J, with 12 bases between. The CDR3 runs to 13 residues. The V gene's germline CDR1 is MGHRA and CDR2 YSYEKL. The CDR3 DNA sequence: TGCGCCAGCAGCCTAACCACGGTAGACGAGCAGTACTTC. This codes for CASSLTTVDEQYF.

CDR3 residues: CASSSTRDWSSYEQYF. CDR3 sequence (DNA): TGTGCCAGCAGCTCCACCCGGGACTGGAGCTCCTACGAGCAGTACTTC. The chain recombines TRBV5-6 with TRBJ2-7, with D possibly matching TRBD2 (6 bases). Trimming removed 3 bases at V and 0 bases at J, with 16 bases between. Germline CDR1 is SGHDT and CDR2 is YYEEEE. This CDR3 spans 16 amino acids.

This clone was seen a single time. The rearrangement joins TRBV4-3 to TRBJ2-7, with D maybe TRBD2 (6 bases). V was cut by 0 bases and J by 3 bases, with 9 bases left in between. Germline loops: CDR1 LGHNA, CDR2 YSLEER. CDR3 length: 14 residues. CDR3 DNA: TGCGCCAGCAGCCAAGATCGGGACTTCTACGAGCAGTACTTC. Protein sequence: CASSQDRDFYEQYF.

V and J are TRBV6-1 and TRBJ2-7; 7 bases match TRBD1. V dropped 6 bases and J dropped 6; count of bases not matched to a gene: 8. The CDR3 loop spans 13 amino acids. Germline V gives CDR1 MNHNS, CDR2 SASEGT. CDR3 residues: CASSETGSSEQYF. Here the CDR3 DNA reads TGTGCCAGCAGCGAGACAGGGTCATCCGAGCAGTACTTC.

The gene calls are TRBV29-1 and TRBJ1-2, with D possibly matching TRBD1 (6 bases). Trimming removed 6 bases from V and 8 bases from J, with 22 bases in between. The length of the CDR3 is 14 residues. Germline V gives CDR1 SQVTM, CDR2 ANQGSEA. For the CDR3, the DNA is TGCAGCGTCCATAGTGGGACGGGGGCAGGCGGCTACACCTTC. This gives the protein CSVHSGTGAGGYTF.

V is TRBV4-1 and J is TRBJ2-1, with TRBD2 identical over 12 bases. Germline lookup yields CDR1 MGHRA and CDR2 YSYEKL. This CDR3 comprises 15 residues. The V and J ends lost 9 bases and 3 bases, in that order; junction bases with no gene match: 6. The CDR3 DNA follows: TGCGCCAGTGCTAGCGGGGGGGCCGGCTACAATGAGCAGTTCTTC. Translation: CASASGGAGYNEQFF.